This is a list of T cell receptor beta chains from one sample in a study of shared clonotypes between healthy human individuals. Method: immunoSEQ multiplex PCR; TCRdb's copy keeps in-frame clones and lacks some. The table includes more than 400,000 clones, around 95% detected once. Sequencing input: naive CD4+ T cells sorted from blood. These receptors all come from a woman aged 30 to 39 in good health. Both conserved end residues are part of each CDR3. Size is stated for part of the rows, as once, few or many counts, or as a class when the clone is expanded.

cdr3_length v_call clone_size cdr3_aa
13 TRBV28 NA CASSRPGSYEQYF
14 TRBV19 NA CASSGTSGSYEQYF
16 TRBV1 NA CTSSQDLGGLIYEQYF
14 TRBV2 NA CASSLWDVPYEQYF
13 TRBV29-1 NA CSVEHGSGNTIYF
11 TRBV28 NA CASSLRTTQYF
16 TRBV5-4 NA CASSLSSGSSYNEQFF
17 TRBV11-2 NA CASSKSGTSGSTDTQYF
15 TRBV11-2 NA CASSTGTGFLVTQYF
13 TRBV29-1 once CSVSQGAGEKLFF
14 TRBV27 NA CASSSGDRDSEQYF
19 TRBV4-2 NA CASSQTLTGGGFGFTEAFF
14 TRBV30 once CAWSVGGGTGELFF
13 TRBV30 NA CAWSVRRGNTIYF
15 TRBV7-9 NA CASSAERTGSSEQYF
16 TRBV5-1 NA CASSRDRAALNTEAFF
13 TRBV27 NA CASRRGANQPQHF
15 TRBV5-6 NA CASSLRGTGGHEQYF
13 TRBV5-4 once CASSQSREYEQYF
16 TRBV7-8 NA CASSFSARHPNTEAFF
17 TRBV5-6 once CASSPSPTASGANVLTF
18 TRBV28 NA CASSLWTPRTGPNQPQHF
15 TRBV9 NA CASSQGGGDLTALHF
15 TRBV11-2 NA CASSSTTGGRYEQYF